These 11 T cell receptor beta chains came from one sample sequenced in a study of blood T cell repertoires in COVID-19 (dated by TCRdb to between 2020 and 2021). Libraries were made using the immunoSEQ multiplex PCR assay. TCRdb obtained this table from immuneACCESS and retained in-frame rearrangements with V and J assigned. These tables miss some clones; where compared with another copy, unresolved V genes account for less than half of the shortfall, and the remainder is unexplained. The sample table records more than 80,000 clones; about 80% of these occur just once. The top ten clonotypes cover roughly 16% of the sample. Sequences were obtained from peripheral blood. These receptors were taken from a human donor in a cohort sampled during active COVID-19.

The CDR3 DNA is TGTGCCAGCAGCCCCAGACAGGGAACAAAAATCTCCTACAATGAGCAGTTCTTC. This gives the protein CASSPRQGTKISYNEQFF. The chain couples TRBV5-8 to TRBJ2-1, with TRBD1 matching over 7 bases. The junction had 13 bases not matched to a gene; V was cut back by 4 bases and J by 0 bases. Germline assignment: CDR1 SGHTS and CDR2 YDEGEE. The CDR3 is 18 amino acids. Full variable domain (remainder filled in from reference TRBV5-8 and TRBJ2-1): EAGVTQSPTHLIKTRGQQATLRCSPISGHTSVYWYQQALGLGLQFLLWYDEGEERNRGNFPPRFSGRQFPNYSSELNVNALELEDSALYLCASSPRQGTKISYNEQFFGPGTRLTVL.

The rearrangement links TRBV7-9 to TRBJ2-5; 11 positions agree with TRBD2. The V gene end was trimmed by 6 bases and the J gene end by 5 bases; junction bases not matched to a gene: 5. CDR1 SEHNR and CDR2 FQNEAQ come from the germline V gene (reference sequence). The CDR3 spans 14 residues. The CDR3 nucleotides are TGTGCCAGCAGATCGACTAGCGGGACGGAGACCCAGTACTTC. This translates into CASRSTSGTETQYF.

The chain joins TRBV18 to TRBJ1-5; no definite D call. V was cut by 6 bases and J by 0 bases, with 9 bases left in between. The germline V gene encodes CDR1 KGHSH and CDR2 LQKENI. The CDR3 extends over 14 amino acids. The CDR3 sequence is CASSSSNSNQPQHF. The CDR3 DNA follows: TGTGCCAGCTCGTCTAGTAATAGCAATCAGCCCCAGCATTTT.

This clone was seen once. The V and J genes are TRBV21-1 and TRBJ2-5; the table's D call, TRBD1, has no DNA check behind it. TRBV21-1 is an annotated pseudogene. The CDR3 consists of 16 residues. This chain's CDR3 is CASPVVEGASEETQYF. The CDR3 nucleotides are TGTGCCAGTCCCGTTGTGGAAGGGGCGTCGGAAGAGACCCAGTACTTC.

The gene calls are TRBV2 and TRBJ2-3, with a tentative D call TRBD1 (5 bases). Per the germline V gene, CDR1 is SNHLY and CDR2 is FYNNEI. The V and J ends lost 4 bases and 4 bases respectively, with 9 bases between them. The CDR3 consists of 13 residues. The CDR3 DNA reads TGTGCCAGCAGTGCTTCAGGGCCAGATACGCAGTATTTT. It yields the protein CASSASGPDTQYF.

The chain has TRBV12-1 and TRBJ1-1; the D call in the table, TRBD1, was not verified against the DNA. TRBV12-1 is recorded as a pseudogene. The CDR3 totals 16 residues. CDR3 DNA sequence: TGTGCCAGCAGCTCCGGGACAGAAGTGATGAACACTGAAGCTTTCTTT. This encodes CASSSGTEVMNTEAFF.

The gene calls are TRBV5-8 and TRBJ2-3; 7 bases line up with TRBD1. V gave up 7 bases and J gave up 0 bases; unmatched junction bases: 11. Germline V lookup: CDR1 SGHTS, CDR2 YDEGEE. The CDR3 runs 16 residues. CDR3 in DNA: TGTGCCAGCCTGGGCAGGGACAGATTGAGCACAGATACGCAGTATTTT. Its protein product is CASLGRDRLSTDTQYF.

CDR3 sequence reads: CASKSQGTSYNEQFF. CDR3 bases: TGTGCCAGCAAGTCACAGGGGACCTCCTACAATGAGCAGTTCTTC. The chain has TRBV2 and TRBJ2-1; the match to TRBD1 covers 7 bases. Trimming at V came to 7 bases and at J to 0 bases, leaving 6 bases not matched to a gene. The germline V gene encodes CDR1 SNHLY and CDR2 FYNNEI. There are 15 residues in the CDR3.

This clone was recorded once. The chain carries TRBV6-1 and TRBJ2-1; tentatively, D is TRBD2 (6 bases). The V end was cut by 2 bases, the J end by 9 bases, with 8 bases between. This CDR3 region has 12 residues. Germline V gene sequence: CDR1 MNHNS, CDR2 SASEGT. This CDR3 reads CASSEWGVEQFF. DNA for the CDR3: TGTGCCAGCAGTGAATGGGGGGTTGAGCAGTTCTTC.

The gene calls are TRBV5-1 and TRBJ2-7; the D gene is possibly TRBD2 (5 bases). From germline, CDR1 is SGHRS and CDR2 YFSETQ. The CDR3 is 14 amino acids. V shed 2 bases and J shed 0 bases, with 9 bases lying between them. In nucleotides, the CDR3 is TGCGCCAGCAGCTTTAGCGCGACCTCCTACGAGCAGTACTTC. As protein: CASSFSATSYEQYF.

The V and J genes are TRBV7-3 and TRBJ2-2; no reliable D call. Germline V lookup: CDR1 SGHTA, CDR2 FQGTGA. The length of the CDR3 is 14 residues. The V gene lost 2 bases and the J gene lost 0 bases, with 4 bases spanning the gap. CDR3: CASSLVANTGELFF. In nucleotides, the CDR3 is TGTGCCAGCAGCTTAGTAGCGAACACCGGGGAGCTGTTTTTT.